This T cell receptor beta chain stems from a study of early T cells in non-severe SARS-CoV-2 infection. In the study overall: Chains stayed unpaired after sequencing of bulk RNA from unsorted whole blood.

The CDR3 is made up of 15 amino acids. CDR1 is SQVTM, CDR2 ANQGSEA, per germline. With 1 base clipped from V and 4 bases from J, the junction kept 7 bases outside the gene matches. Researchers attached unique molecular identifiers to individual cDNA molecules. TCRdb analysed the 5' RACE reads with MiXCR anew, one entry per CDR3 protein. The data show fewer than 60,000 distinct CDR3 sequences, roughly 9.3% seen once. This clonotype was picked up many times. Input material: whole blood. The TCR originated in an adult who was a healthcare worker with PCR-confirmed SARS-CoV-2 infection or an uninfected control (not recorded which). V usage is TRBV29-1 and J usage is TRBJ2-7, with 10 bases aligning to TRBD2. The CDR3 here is CSVEGTSGLPYEQYF. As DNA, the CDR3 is TGCAGCGTTGAAGGGACTAGCGGACTCCCGTACGAGCAGTACTTC.